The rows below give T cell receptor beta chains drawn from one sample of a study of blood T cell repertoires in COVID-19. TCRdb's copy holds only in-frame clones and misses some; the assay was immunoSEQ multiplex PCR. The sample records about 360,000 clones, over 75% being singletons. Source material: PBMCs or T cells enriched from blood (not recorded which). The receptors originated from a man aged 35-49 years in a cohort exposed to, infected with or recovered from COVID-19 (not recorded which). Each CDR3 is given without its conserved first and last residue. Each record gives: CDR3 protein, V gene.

cdr3_aa: ASSFEGRQPQH; v_call: TRBV5-1
cdr3_aa: ASSPILGGVAYGYT; v_call: TRBV5-6
cdr3_aa: TSSPEGPSGRGRSYNEQF; v_call: TRBV1
cdr3_aa: ASSVGGQYNYGYT; v_call: TRBV9
cdr3_aa: ASSSSWGTSGYNEQF; v_call: TRBV9
cdr3_aa: ASSPPSGPYEQY; v_call: TRBV18
cdr3_aa: ASSVTGHFYNEQF; v_call: TRBV9
cdr3_aa: ASSHQDRSSGQY; v_call: TRBV5-4
cdr3_aa: ASARTGGIDEQF; v_call: TRBV6-5
cdr3_aa: ASGRRQGANEQF; v_call: TRBV12-5
cdr3_aa: ASSPSVKQY; v_call: TRBV7-2
cdr3_aa: ASSLGLARTYEQY; v_call: TRBV5-5
cdr3_aa: ASKGRADGELF; v_call: TRBV27
cdr3_aa: ASSRDRGDYGYT; v_call: TRBV9
cdr3_aa: ASRLRDTFGEQF; v_call: TRBV6-5
cdr3_aa: ASSLTEGNTIY; v_call: TRBV7-3
cdr3_aa: ASSPATSGTYNEQF; v_call: TRBV5-1
cdr3_aa: ASGTYTSGTNEQY; v_call: TRBV12-5
cdr3_aa: AWSVQVDRELF; v_call: TRBV30
cdr3_aa: ASSQVPLGLADNEQF; v_call: TRBV4-1
cdr3_aa: AWSSQGGEKLF; v_call: TRBV30
cdr3_aa: ASRWIAGGISYNEQF; v_call: TRBV2
cdr3_aa: ASCLDADSPLH; v_call: TRBV28
cdr3_aa: ASSSTLAGGHLNEQF; v_call: TRBV4-2
cdr3_aa: ASRPPSGRVRNEQF; v_call: TRBV27
cdr3_aa: ASSTPGQPYEQY; v_call: TRBV19
cdr3_aa: SVEGMGGTYNEQF; v_call: TRBV29-1
cdr3_aa: ASSSGAGTQETQY; v_call: TRBV7-6
cdr3_aa: ASSFGGGTYEQY; v_call: TRBV27
cdr3_aa: ASSLTTSRYNEQF; v_call: TRBV11-2
cdr3_aa: ASSDDRGLKPQH; v_call: TRBV6-1
cdr3_aa: ASITGTTTGELF; v_call: TRBV6-5
cdr3_aa: ASSIKASAPYEQY; v_call: TRBV19
cdr3_aa: ASSETGTFGYNEQF; v_call: TRBV19
cdr3_aa: ASIRDREYEQY; v_call: TRBV2
cdr3_aa: ASSPRLNEKLF; v_call: TRBV10-1
cdr3_aa: ASSLTFAGAGGELF; v_call: TRBV7-2
cdr3_aa: ATLAEPLDTQY; v_call: TRBV10-2
cdr3_aa: ASSLGSGGRDNSPLH; v_call: TRBV7-8
cdr3_aa: ASSDREETQY; v_call: TRBV19
cdr3_aa: ASGSDRGLSDTQY; v_call: TRBV12-5
cdr3_aa: ASSGQGGHTGELF; v_call: TRBV7-3
cdr3_aa: ASSLDRFSPNTEAF; v_call: TRBV5-4
cdr3_aa: ASSENRNTEAF; v_call: TRBV2
cdr3_aa: ASSQVPGNEQF; v_call: TRBV14
cdr3_aa: ASSIASGGPNEQF; v_call: TRBV19
cdr3_aa: ASSLTSGSEYEQY; v_call: TRBV5-1
cdr3_aa: SVAGNEQGYEQY; v_call: TRBV29-1
cdr3_aa: ASSLQGARTDTQY; v_call: TRBV28
cdr3_aa: ASSPGQALIGEQY; v_call: TRBV18
cdr3_aa: ASSFPPGGMNTEAF; v_call: TRBV5-1
cdr3_aa: ASSPQSGTSYNEQF; v_call: TRBV18
cdr3_aa: ASSILTLTGANTEAF; v_call: TRBV19
cdr3_aa: ASSLPQGNTEAF; v_call: TRBV28